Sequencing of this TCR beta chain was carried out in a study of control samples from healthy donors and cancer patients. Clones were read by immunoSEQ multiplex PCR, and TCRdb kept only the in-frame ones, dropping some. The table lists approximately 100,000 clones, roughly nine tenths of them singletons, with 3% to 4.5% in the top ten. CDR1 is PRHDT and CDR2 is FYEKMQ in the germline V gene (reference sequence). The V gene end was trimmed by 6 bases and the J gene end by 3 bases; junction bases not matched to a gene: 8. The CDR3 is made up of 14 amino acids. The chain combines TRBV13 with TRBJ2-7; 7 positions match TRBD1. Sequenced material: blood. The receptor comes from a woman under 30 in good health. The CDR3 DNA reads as TGTGCCAGCAGTCAGACAGGGAGCCTCTACGAGCAGTACTTC. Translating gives CASSQTGSLYEQYF.